These 15 T cell receptor beta chains were sequenced from one sample in a study of a mutant IDH1 vaccine in newly diagnosed glioma. Method: immunoSEQ multiplex PCR; TCRdb's copy keeps in-frame clones and lacks some. This sample has some 31,000 clones; about four fifths occur once, and the top ten carry about 30%. The time point: week 47, end of study. A single vaccine dose contained 300 ug of mutant IDH1 20-mer peptide, and topical imiquimod was used with it. Their antigens remain unidentified. The sequenced sample was PBMCs, obtained from a glioma patient whose treatment included an IDH1 peptide vaccine. The receptor set was obtained from a young man with glioma.

V is TRBV5-1 and J is TRBJ2-1; tentatively, D is TRBD1 or TRBD2 (5 bases each). Trimming removed 1 base from V and 6 bases from J, with 11 bases in between. The length of the CDR3 is 14 residues. Germline assignment: CDR1 SGHRS and CDR2 YFSETQ. The CDR3 region has the DNA TGCGCCAGCAGCTTGTTTACGGGGCGCAATGAGCAGTTCTTC. It codes for CASSLFTGRNEQFF.

This chain connects TRBV20-1 to TRBJ2-7; D is unresolved. The CDR3 runs 11 residues. Germline CDR1 DFQATT, CDR2 SNEGSKA (reference sequence). Trimming stripped 5 bases from V and 3 bases from J, with 8 bases between. The CDR3 DNA reads as TGCAGTGCTTCAGGCGTCTACGAGCAGTACTTC. This translates into CSASGVYEQYF.

The chain carries TRBV2 and TRBJ2-7; no firm D call. Trimming shortened V by 2 bases and J by 3 bases, and 11 bases separated the two germline ends. The CDR3 is 14 amino acids. Per the germline V gene, CDR1 is SNHLY and CDR2 is FYNNEI. CDR3 region: CASSETPILYEQYF. The CDR3 coding sequence is TGTGCCAGCAGTGAAACCCCGATTCTCTACGAGCAGTACTTC.

This sequence joins TRBV19 and TRBJ2-3, with D maybe TRBD1 (6 bases). V shed 4 bases and J shed 5 bases, with 16 bases lying between them. Germline CDR1 LNHDA, CDR2 SQIVND (reference sequence). The CDR3 contains 15 residues. CDR3 sequence reads: CASSNPGEMGDTQYF. In DNA form, the CDR3 reads TGTGCCAGTAGTAATCCAGGGGAAATGGGAGATACGCAGTATTTT.

This rearrangement joins TRBV28 to TRBJ1-4; D remains unclear. V gave up 5 bases and J gave up 5 bases, with 12 bases separating them. The CDR3 sequence is 14 residues long. Per the germline V gene, CDR1 is MDHEN and CDR2 is SYDVKM. The CDR3 coding sequence is TGTGCCAGCAGTCCAGATTCCTTAAATGAAAAACTGTTTTTT. This translates into CASSPDSLNEKLFF.

The gene calls are TRBV14 and TRBJ2-1; D uncertain. Per germline, CDR1 SGHDN and CDR2 FVKESK. CDR3 length equals 13 residues. The V end was cut by 5 bases, the J end by 6 bases, with 11 bases between. CDR3 bases: TGTGCCAGCAGCTACGGAGCGCCCAATGAGCAGTTCTTC. Its translation is CASSYGAPNEQFF.

The rearrangement joins TRBV9 to TRBJ1-1, with a possible D match to TRBD1 (5 bases). Trimming left V 0 bases short and J 0 bases short, with 9 bases between. The CDR3 covers 15 residues. Germline CDR1 is SGDLS and CDR2 is YYNGEE. The CDR3 DNA sequence: TGTGCCAGCAGCGTAGGCAACAGGATGAACACTGAAGCTTTCTTT. As protein: CASSVGNRMNTEAFF.

The J gene is TRBJ2-3, the V gene TRBV6-6, with D unresolved. This CDR3 has 15 residues. Per germline, CDR1 MNHNY and CDR2 SVGAGI (reference sequence). The V gene lost 0 bases and the J gene lost 1 base, with 8 bases spanning the gap. The CDR3 is CASSYSVSGTDTQYF. The CDR3 nucleotides read TGTGCCAGCAGTTACTCTGTGTCTGGCACAGATACGCAGTATTTT.

This clone has a single count. The chain links TRBV7-9 to TRBJ1-1, with 7 bases lining up with TRBD1. V was pared by 3 bases and J by 0 bases, with 4 bases of the junction left unmatched. Germline V gives CDR1 SEHNR, CDR2 FQNEAQ (reference sequence). The CDR3 is made up of 15 amino acids. The CDR3 loop reads CASSFTGTVNTEAFF. DNA of the CDR3: TGTGCCAGCAGCTTTACCGGGACAGTGAACACTGAAGCTTTCTTT.

This rearrangement joins TRBV29-1 to TRBJ2-2; possible D gene TRBD1, 6 bases. The CDR3 runs 14 residues. Germline V gene sequence: CDR1 SQVTM, CDR2 ANQGSEA. Trimming shortened V by 6 bases and J by 2 bases, and 13 bases separated the two germline ends. CDR3 coding DNA: TGCAGCGTAGTCATGACAGGCAACACCGGGGAGCTGTTTTTT. Protein: CSVVMTGNTGELFF.

The chain links TRBV15 to TRBJ1-1; 9 bases are a match to TRBD1. The germline gives CDR1 LNHNV, CDR2 YYDKDF (reference sequence). The CDR3 is 14 residues long. J was trimmed by 4 bases and V by 3 bases; bases with no gene match: 3. The CDR3 coding sequence is TGTGCCACCAGCAGGACACAGGGGGCCACTGAAGCTTTCTTT. It encodes CATSRTQGATEAFF.

The chain combines TRBV20-1 with TRBJ2-7; TRBD1 aligns across 8 bases. The CDR3 is made up of 11 amino acids. The ends lost 6 bases at V and 5 bases at J; junction bases unmatched: 3. Germline-derived CDR1 and CDR2 are DFQATT and SNEGSKA (reference sequence). CDR3 in amino acids: CSAVTGDEQYF. The CDR3 nucleotides read TGCAGTGCCGTGACAGGGGACGAGCAGTACTTC.

The chain has TRBV20-1 and TRBJ2-1, with D unclear. The CDR3 covers 11 residues. V lost 2 bases to trimming and J lost 10 bases, with 9 bases between them. CDR1 and CDR2 (germline): DFQATT, SNEGSKA (reference sequence). In DNA form, the CDR3 reads TGCAGTGCTAGACTCGGCCCCGAGCAGTTCTTC. Protein product: CSARLGPEQFF.

CDR3 in DNA: TGTGCCAGTAGTAGTGGTGAGGGCCCAAGCACAGATACGCAGTATTTT. Protein: CASSSGEGPSTDTQYF. The chain employs TRBV19 and TRBJ2-3; perhaps TRBD2 as D (5 bases). Deletions cut 4 bases from V and 0 bases from J, with 14 bases between. CDR3 size: 16 residues. Germline V gives CDR1 LNHDA, CDR2 SQIVND (reference sequence). Filled out from reference TRBV19 and TRBJ2-3, the complete variable domain reads DGGITQSPKYLFRKEGQNVTLSCEQNLNHDAMYWYRQDPGQGLRLIYYSQIVNDFQKGDIAEGYSVSREKKESFPLTVTSAQKNPTAFYLCASSSGEGPSTDTQYFGPGTRLTVL.

The CDR3 here is CASSLGIGELFF. In DNA form, the CDR3 reads TGTGCCAGCAGCTTAGGGATCGGGGAGCTGTTTTTT. This chain connects TRBV11-3 to TRBJ2-2; D uncertain. Germline V gene lookup returns CDR1 SGHNT and CDR2 YENEEA. The CDR3 has 12 residues. Trimming stripped 1 base from V and 7 bases from J, with 4 bases between.